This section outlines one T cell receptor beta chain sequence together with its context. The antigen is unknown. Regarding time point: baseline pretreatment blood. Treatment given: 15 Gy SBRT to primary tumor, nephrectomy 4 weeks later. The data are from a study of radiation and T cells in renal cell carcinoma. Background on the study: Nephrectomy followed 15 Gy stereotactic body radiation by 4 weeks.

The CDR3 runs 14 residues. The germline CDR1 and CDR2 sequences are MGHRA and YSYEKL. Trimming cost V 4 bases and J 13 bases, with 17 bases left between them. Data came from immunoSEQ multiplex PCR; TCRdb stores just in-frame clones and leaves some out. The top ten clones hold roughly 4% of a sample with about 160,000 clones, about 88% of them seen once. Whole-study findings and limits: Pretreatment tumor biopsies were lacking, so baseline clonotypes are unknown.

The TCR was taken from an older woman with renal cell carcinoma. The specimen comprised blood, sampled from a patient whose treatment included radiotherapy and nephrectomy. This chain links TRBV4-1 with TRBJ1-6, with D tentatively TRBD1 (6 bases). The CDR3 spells CASSRARGLSPLHF. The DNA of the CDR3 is TGCGCCAGCAGCCGAGCCCGGGGGCTTTCGCCCCTCCACTTT.